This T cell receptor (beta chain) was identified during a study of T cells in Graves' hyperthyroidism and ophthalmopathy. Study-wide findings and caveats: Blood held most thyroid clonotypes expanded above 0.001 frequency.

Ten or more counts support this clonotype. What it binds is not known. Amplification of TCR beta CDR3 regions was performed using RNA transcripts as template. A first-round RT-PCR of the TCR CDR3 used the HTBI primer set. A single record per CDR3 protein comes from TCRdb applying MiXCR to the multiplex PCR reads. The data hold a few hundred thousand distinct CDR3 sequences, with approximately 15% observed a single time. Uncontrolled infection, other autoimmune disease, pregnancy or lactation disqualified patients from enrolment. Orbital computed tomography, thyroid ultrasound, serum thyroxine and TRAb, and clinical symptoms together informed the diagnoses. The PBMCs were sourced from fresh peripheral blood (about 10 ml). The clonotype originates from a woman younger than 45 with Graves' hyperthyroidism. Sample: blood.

The DNA for the CDR3 is TGTGCCATCAGCGTGTACGGGGCAGACAATGAGCAGTTCTTC. Translation: CAISVYGADNEQFF. The chain has TRBV10-3 and TRBJ2-1; TRBD1 or TRBD2 may be the D gene (5 bases each). Deletions cut 6 bases from V and 5 bases from J, with 14 bases between. The length of the CDR3 is 14 residues. Looked up from germline, CDR1 is ENHRY and CDR2 is SYGVKD.